The next 30 T cell receptor beta chains were all read from a single sample in a study of neurological immune-mediated disorders. TCRdb fed the 5' RACE reads into MiXCR, producing one record per CDR3 protein. The table shows tens of thousands of distinct CDR3 sequences, with just under 4.5% occurring only once. What was sequenced was PBMCs. The receptors were gathered from a woman between 55 and 75 years old with multiple sclerosis.

The V and J genes are TRBV7-9 and TRBJ2-2, with 8 bases aligning to TRBD1. CDR1 is SEHNR and CDR2 is FQNEAQ in the germline V gene (reference sequence). The junction had 5 bases not matched to a gene; V was cut back by 5 bases and J by 6 bases. CDR3 length: 14 residues. The CDR3 bases are TGTGCCAGCAGCCGGACAGGGTTGGCCGGGGAGCTGTTTTTT. It encodes CASSRTGLAGELFF. The complete variable domain, with remaining parts taken from reference TRBV7-9 and TRBJ2-2, reads DTGVSQNPRHKITKRGQNVTFRCDPISEHNRLYWYRQTLGQGPEFLTYFQNEAQLEKSRLLSDRFSAERPKGSFSTLEIQRTEQGDSAMYLCASSRTGLAGELFFGEGSRLTVL.

This clonotype was observed many times. The chain has TRBV10-2 and TRBJ2-3; D call uncertain. The germline V gene has CDR1 WSHSY and CDR2 SAAADI. V gave up 6 bases and J gave up 8 bases, with 15 bases separating them. The CDR3 sequence is 13 residues long. CDR3: CASSRVRPGTQYF. For the CDR3, the DNA is TGCGCCAGCAGCCGCGTACGGCCAGGTACGCAGTATTTT.

This clonotype appeared many times. The chain recombines TRBV3-1 with TRBJ1-1; 7 nucleotides agree with TRBD1. Germline lookup yields CDR1 LGHDT and CDR2 YNNKEL (reference sequence). The CDR3 has 13 residues. The junction had 5 bases not matched to a gene; V was cut back by 3 bases and J by 7 bases. The CDR3 DNA reads as TGTGCCAGCAGCCAGGGAGACAGGGATGAAGCTTTCTTT. This gives the protein CASSQGDRDEAFF.

The table lists this clonotype with many counts. The J gene is TRBJ2-7, the V gene TRBV4-1, with no clear D. Germline CDR1 MGHRA, CDR2 YSYEKL. The germline V and J ends were trimmed by 2 bases and 5 bases, with 10 bases remaining between them. This CDR3 is 13 amino acids long. CDR3 amino acids: CASSQLAVDEQYF. In nucleotides, the CDR3 is TGCGCCAGCAGCCAATTAGCCGTGGACGAGCAGTACTTC.

With respect to this clonotype: One end of the junction does not line up with germline, which may come from a read error. The chain links TRBV5-1 to TRBJ1-6, with a tentative D call TRBD1 (5 bases). In germline, CDR1 is SGHRS, CDR2 YFSETQ. CDR3 length equals 15 residues. The CDR3 reads CASSFGRRDASPLHF. CDR3 nucleotides: TGCGCCAGCAGCTTTGGACGGAGGGACGCATCACCCCTACACTTT.

As regards this clonotype: This may be a read error, as it is one base from a much larger clone. The chain recombines TRBV2 with TRBJ2-3; 7 bases are shared with TRBD2. Germline V gene lookup returns CDR1 SNHLY and CDR2 FYNNEI. The CDR3 runs 13 residues. J was trimmed by 5 bases and V by 7 bases; bases with no gene match: 6. CDR3 residues: CASKQRDQDTQYF. In nucleotides, the CDR3 is TGTGCCAGCAAGCAGCGGGATCAAGATACGCAGTATTTT.

In this sample, this clonotype turned up many times. The V gene is TRBV5-1, the J gene TRBJ2-3; either TRBD1 or TRBD2 may fit D (5 bases each). The germline V gene has CDR1 SGHRS and CDR2 YFSETQ. Trimming pared 4 bases from V and 0 bases from J, leaving 21 bases between. The CDR3 contains 18 residues. This CDR3 is CASSLGLGTYFSTDTQYF. The CDR3 DNA follows: TGCGCCAGCAGCCTTGGATTAGGGACGTACTTCAGCACAGATACGCAGTATTTT.

The V call is TRBV19, the J call TRBJ1-1; 9 positions match TRBD1. The V gene end was trimmed by 10 bases and the J gene end by 0 bases; junction bases not matched to a gene: 3. CDR3 length equals 13 residues. Germline values: CDR1 LNHDA, CDR2 SQIVND (reference sequence). The CDR3 DNA sequence: TGTGCCACTCGACAGGGGGTGAACACTGAAGCTTTCTTT. Translated: CATRQGVNTEAFF.

The CDR3 nucleotides read TGTGCCAGCAGCTTCGTCGGTCTTAGGGTTCGAGAGACCCAGTACTTC. The encoded protein is CASSFVGLRVRETQYF. The chain is built from TRBV7-2 and TRBJ2-5, with unresolved D. V dropped 3 bases and J dropped 4 bases, with 18 bases sitting between them. The CDR3 is 16 amino acids. Germline CDR1 SGHTA, CDR2 FQGNSA.

The chain employs TRBV20-1 and TRBJ2-5; tentatively, D is TRBD1 (6 bases). This CDR3 spans 11 amino acids. Germline-derived CDR1 and CDR2 are DFQATT and SNEGSKA (reference sequence). Trimming stripped 7 bases from V and 0 bases from J, with 6 bases between. This CDR3 reads CSGTDQETQYF. The CDR3 nucleotides read TGCAGTGGGACAGACCAAGAGACCCAGTACTTC.

In this sample, this clonotype is medium-sized. J is TRBJ2-7 and V is TRBV15; 9 bases fit TRBD2. The CDR3 sequence is 16 residues long. With 2 bases clipped from V and 2 bases from J, the junction kept 7 bases outside the gene matches. Per the germline V gene, CDR1 is LNHNV and CDR2 is YYDKDF (reference sequence). Here the CDR3 DNA reads TGTGCCACCAGCAGACTAGCGGGGACCAAAGCCTACGAGCAGTACGTC. This gives the protein CATSRLAGTKAYEQYV.

This clonotype was found a few times. V gene TRBV30 combines with J gene TRBJ2-2; 7 bases align to TRBD2. The CDR3 is made up of 17 amino acids. The junction had 15 bases not matched to a gene; V was cut back by 3 bases and J by 5 bases. Germline V gives CDR1 GTSNPN, CDR2 SVGIG (reference sequence). The CDR3 is CAWRRARGAGTTGELFF. CDR3 sequence (DNA): TGTGCCTGGAGAAGAGCACGAGGAGCGGGAACTACCGGGGAGCTGTTTTTT. The full variable domain, completed using reference TRBV30 and TRBJ2-2, is SQTIHQWPATLVQPVGSPLSLECTVEGTSNPNLYWYRQAAGRGLQLLFYSVGIGQISSEVPQNLSASRPQDRQFILSSKKLLLSDSGFYLCAWRRARGAGTTGELFFGEGSRLTVL.

This clonotype was picked up many times. The genes are TRBV9 and TRBJ1-1; 7 bases match TRBD1. This CDR3 comprises 16 residues. Per the germline V gene, CDR1 is SGDLS and CDR2 is YYNGEE. V trimming: 4 bases; J trimming: 5 bases; junction bases outside the gene matches: 14. Here the CDR3 DNA reads TGTGCCAGCAGCCATGACATCTCGACAGGGCGGACTGAAGCTTTCTTT. It encodes CASSHDISTGRTEAFF.

This clonotype was observed many times. The chain joins TRBV20-1 to TRBJ1-1, with D unclear. The CDR3 is made up of 14 amino acids. V was clipped by 3 bases and J by 0 bases, with 11 bases between them. The V gene's germline CDR1 is DFQATT and CDR2 SNEGSKA (reference sequence). As DNA, the CDR3 is TGCAGTGCTAGTCGGGTGGTAATGAACACTGAAGCTTTCTTT. This translates into CSASRVVMNTEAFF.

This clonotype was seen a few times. The chain is built from TRBV20-1 and TRBJ1-1; weak D call: TRBD1 (6 bases). The CDR3 is 14 residues long. The germline V and J ends were trimmed by 6 bases and 5 bases, with 19 bases remaining between them. From germline, CDR1 is DFQATT and CDR2 SNEGSKA (reference sequence). Written as DNA, the CDR3 is TGCAGTGCCCTCCGGGACAAAGGTGGAACTGAAGCTTTCTTT. Amino acid sequence: CSALRDKGGTEAFF.

In its sample, this clonotype was seen many times. The chain joins TRBV7-3 to TRBJ1-1, with 7 bases lining up with TRBD1. This CDR3 comprises 15 residues. Germline assignment: CDR1 SGHTA and CDR2 FQGTGA. V trimming: 5 bases; J trimming: 1 base; junction bases outside the gene matches: 7. The CDR3 region is CASSPTGVGNTEAFF. The DNA of the CDR3 is TGTGCCAGCAGCCCTACAGGGGTGGGGAACACTGAAGCTTTCTTT.

This clonotype was counted between two and nine times. The CDR3 nucleotides read TGCAGTGCCCTTCCCCGGGAGTTCGCAGATACGCAGTATTTT. Translation: CSALPREFADTQYF. This chain links TRBV20-1 with TRBJ2-3, with D tentatively TRBD2 (6 bases). The CDR3 runs 14 residues. Germline CDR1 reads DFQATT; CDR2 reads SNEGSKA (reference sequence). Trimming left V 6 bases short and J 4 bases short, with 17 bases between.

This clonotype was counted a few times. Given a much more abundant clone one base away, this may be a read error. V and J are TRBV4-1 and TRBJ2-7; D uncertain. This CDR3 contains 13 residues. The germline CDR1 and CDR2 sequences are MGHRA and YSYEKL. V was trimmed by 2 bases and J by 6 bases, leaving 11 bases between them. The CDR3 here is CASSQRNGFEQYF. The DNA of the CDR3 is TGCGCCAGCAGCCAACGAAACGGGTTCGAGCAGTACTTC.

V is TRBV18 and J is TRBJ1-2, with 9 bases matching TRBD1. Germline V gives CDR1 KGHSH, CDR2 LQKENI. V shed 6 bases, J shed 8 bases, and the junction held 4 bases outside the gene matches. The CDR3 has 12 residues. The CDR3 is CASSTGQGGYTF. As DNA, the CDR3 is TGTGCCAGCTCGACGGGACAGGGAGGCTACACCTTC.

As for this clonotype: A much larger clone sits a single nucleotide away, making a read error possible. This chain connects TRBV7-2 to TRBJ2-3; D unresolved. This CDR3 has 11 residues. Trimming removed 6 bases at V and 2 bases at J, with 3 bases between. Germline V CDR1 and CDR2: SGHTA, FQGNSA. The CDR3 DNA is TGTGCCAGCAGATCCACAGATACGCAGTATTTT. Its translation is CASRSTDTQYF.

This clonotype was seen at least ten times. The V call is TRBV5-1, the J call TRBJ2-5; TRBD2 matches at 8 bases. Germline trimming cut 0 bases from V and 5 bases from J; bases unmatched to any gene: 6. CDR3 length: 15 amino acids. The germline V gene has CDR1 SGHRS and CDR2 YFSETQ. DNA for the CDR3: TGCGCCAGCAGCTTGGGGGTAGCGGGGTCTGAGACCCAGTACTTC. It yields the protein CASSLGVAGSETQYF.

Many counts were recorded for this clonotype. V usage is TRBV20-1 and J usage is TRBJ2-2; D may correspond to TRBD1 or TRBD2 (6 bases each). The ends were cut back, 6 bases at V and 4 bases at J, with 15 bases in the middle. This CDR3 contains 14 residues. Germline CDR1 reads DFQATT; CDR2 reads SNEGSKA (reference sequence). CDR3 DNA sequence: TGCAGTGCCAGGGGCGGGGACCCCACCGGGGAGCTGTTTTTT. This translates into CSARGGDPTGELFF.

This clonotype was seen more than once but under ten times. The CDR3: CASTTQGTDTQYF. The CDR3 DNA sequence: TGTGCCAGTACTACCCAGGGCACAGATACGCAGTATTTT. V is TRBV19 and J is TRBJ2-3; D gene uncertain. Germline CDR1 and CDR2: LNHDA and SQIVND (reference sequence). The CDR3 runs 13 residues. Trimming shortened V by 7 bases and J by 1 base, and 9 bases separated the two germline ends.

In its sample, this clonotype was seen many times. V usage is TRBV20-1 and J usage is TRBJ2-5; D is unclear. The CDR3 totals 12 residues. Trimming left V 6 bases short and J 2 bases short, with 10 bases between. CDR1 DFQATT and CDR2 SNEGSKA come from the germline V gene (reference sequence). CDR3 nucleotides: TGCAGTGCGTCGGGTTTACAAGAGACCCAGTACTTC. Translated, it gives CSASGLQETQYF.

This clonotype was detected ten times or more. The rearrangement joins TRBV14 to TRBJ2-3; no firm D call. The CDR3 consists of 13 residues. The V end was cut by 4 bases, the J end by 5 bases, with 10 bases between. Germline CDR1 is SGHDN and CDR2 is FVKESK. The CDR3 DNA reads TGTGCCAGCAGCCCCCGCCAGGTAGATACGCAGTATTTT. It yields the protein CASSPRQVDTQYF. The full variable domain, in which reference TRBV14 and TRBJ2-3 provide the parts outside the CDR3, is EAGVTQFPSHSVIEKGQTVTLRCDPISGHDNLYWYRRVMGKEIKFLLHFVKESKQDESGMPNNRFLAERTGGTYSTLKVQPAELEDSGVYFCASSPRQVDTQYFGPGTRLTVL.

This clonotype was detected many times. The rearrangement joins TRBV25-1 to TRBJ1-2; 7 bases agree with TRBD1. Germline CDR1 is MGHDK and CDR2 is SYGVNS. This CDR3 has 14 amino acids. Unmatched junction bases numbered 8, after V lost 4 bases and J lost 6 bases. This chain's CDR3 is CASSGDRDLHGYTF. The CDR3 DNA reads as TGTGCCAGCAGTGGAGACAGGGATTTGCATGGCTACACCTTC.

Many counts were recorded for this clonotype. This chain uses TRBV7-8 with TRBJ2-2; a possible D gene is TRBD1 (6 bases). CDR1 is SGHVS and CDR2 is FQNEAQ in the germline V gene. The V and J ends lost 3 bases and 5 bases respectively, with 10 bases between them. The CDR3 spans 14 residues. The CDR3 spells CASSFYRATGELFF. DNA of the CDR3: TGTGCCAGCAGCTTTTACAGGGCTACCGGGGAGCTGTTTTTT.

This clonotype was found many times. V gene TRBV7-9 combines with J gene TRBJ1-2; D call uncertain. V was shortened by 5 bases and J by 3 bases, with 16 bases between the two germline ends. The CDR3 is 15 amino acids. The germline gives CDR1 SEHNR, CDR2 FQNEAQ (reference sequence). The CDR3 is CASSPFTASDYGYTF. The CDR3 bases are TGTGCCAGCAGCCCGTTTACAGCGTCCGACTATGGCTACACCTTC.

This clonotype was seen many times. This chain uses TRBV20-1 with TRBJ2-7; D may be TRBD1 (7 bases). The germline V gene encodes CDR1 DFQATT and CDR2 SNEGSKA (reference sequence). CDR3 length: 11 residues. The CDR3 loop is CSPQGGSEQYV. The CDR3 DNA reads TGCAGCCCGCAGGGGGGCTCCGAGCAGTACGTC.

This clonotype was recorded many times. This chain connects TRBV5-1 to TRBJ1-2; tentatively, D is TRBD1 (6 bases). This CDR3 comprises 14 residues. Trimming left V 4 bases short and J 5 bases short, with 15 bases between. CDR1 SGHRS and CDR2 YFSETQ come from the germline V gene. The DNA of the CDR3 is TGCGCCAGCAGCCCACAGGGACGGGCATATGGCTACACCTTC. Residues: CASSPQGRAYGYTF.